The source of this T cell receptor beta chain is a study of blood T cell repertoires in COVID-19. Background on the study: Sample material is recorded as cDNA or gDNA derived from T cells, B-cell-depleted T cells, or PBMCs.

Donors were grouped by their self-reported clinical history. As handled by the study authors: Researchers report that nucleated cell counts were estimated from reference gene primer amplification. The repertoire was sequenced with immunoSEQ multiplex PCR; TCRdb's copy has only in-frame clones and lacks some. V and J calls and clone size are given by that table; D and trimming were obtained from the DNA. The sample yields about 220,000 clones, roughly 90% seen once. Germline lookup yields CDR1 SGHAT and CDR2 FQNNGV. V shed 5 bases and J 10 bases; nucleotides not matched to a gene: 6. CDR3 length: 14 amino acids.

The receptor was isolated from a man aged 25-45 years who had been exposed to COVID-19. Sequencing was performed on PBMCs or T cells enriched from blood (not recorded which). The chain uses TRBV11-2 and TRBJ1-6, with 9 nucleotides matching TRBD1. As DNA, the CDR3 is TGTGCCAGCAGCCCGGGACAGGGTCGATCACCCCTCCACTTT. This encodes CASSPGQGRSPLHF.